These T cell receptor beta chains were read from a single sample in a study of CD8 T cells in ankylosing spondylitis. MiXCR, applied by TCRdb to the 5' RACE reads, yields one record per CDR3 protein. The data contain under 450,000 distinct CDR3 sequences, 15% to 20% of them singletons. Material for sequencing was blood, either unsorted or a sorted T cell fraction (not recorded which). The receptor set was obtained from a male donor with ankylosing spondylitis. Each CDR3 is given with its conserved first and last residue. Fields, in order: V gene, J gene, clone size, CDR3 protein. Clone size is stated in some rows and not others, as once, few, many or a class when expanded.

v_call: TRBV20-1
j_call: TRBJ2-1
clone_size: -
cdr3_aa: CSASAGGLEQFF

v_call: TRBV5-1
j_call: TRBJ1-2
clone_size: few
cdr3_aa: CASSLLDPLGGYTF

v_call: TRBV5-1
j_call: TRBJ2-3
clone_size: many
cdr3_aa: CASEGADTQYF

v_call: TRBV29-1
j_call: TRBJ2-1
clone_size: -
cdr3_aa: CSVEDRVRNEQFF

v_call: TRBV6-1
j_call: TRBJ1-4
clone_size: -
cdr3_aa: CASRDLAVGEKLFF

v_call: TRBV7-3
j_call: TRBJ2-1
clone_size: few
cdr3_aa: CASSRINSGQQFF

v_call: TRBV10-3
j_call: TRBJ1-1
clone_size: -
cdr3_aa: CAISEYQGGNTEAFF

v_call: TRBV10-2
j_call: TRBJ2-1
clone_size: many
cdr3_aa: CASSVGTSGTNEQFF

v_call: TRBV6-5
j_call: TRBJ1-3
clone_size: -
cdr3_aa: CASSYERNSRAGNTIYF

v_call: TRBV5-8
j_call: TRBJ2-5
clone_size: many
cdr3_aa: CASSYRTNSPKETQYF

v_call: TRBV28
j_call: TRBJ2-1
clone_size: -
cdr3_aa: CASSGRDREQFF

v_call: TRBV11-3
j_call: TRBJ2-7
clone_size: few
cdr3_aa: CASSHPGTGSTEQYF

v_call: TRBV12-3/TRBV12-4
j_call: TRBJ1-5
clone_size: few
cdr3_aa: CASSLGGVGSNQPQHF

v_call: TRBV25-1
j_call: TRBJ2-3
clone_size: few
cdr3_aa: CASSEGWAGTDTQYF

v_call: TRBV19
j_call: TRBJ1-2
clone_size: -
cdr3_aa: CASRLQTGGAKGANYGYTF

v_call: TRBV12-3/TRBV12-4
j_call: TRBJ1-2
clone_size: once
cdr3_aa: CASSRDRATNYGYTF

v_call: TRBV5-1
j_call: TRBJ2-5
clone_size: many
cdr3_aa: CASSSGQGETQYF

v_call: TRBV5-1
j_call: TRBJ1-5
clone_size: many
cdr3_aa: CASSLEGTSNQPQHF

v_call: TRBV10-3
j_call: TRBJ1-1
clone_size: few
cdr3_aa: CAISGKSTEAFF

v_call: TRBV5-1
j_call: TRBJ2-3
clone_size: many
cdr3_aa: CASSLVSSTDTQYF

v_call: TRBV28
j_call: TRBJ2-5
clone_size: few
cdr3_aa: CASSLFPSVNSGTQYF

v_call: TRBV5-6
j_call: TRBJ2-5
clone_size: few
cdr3_aa: CASSFQSGSRETQYF

v_call: TRBV7-9
j_call: TRBJ1-2
clone_size: few
cdr3_aa: CASSLAEGLQAGYTF

v_call: TRBV12-3/TRBV12-4
j_call: TRBJ2-7
clone_size: -
cdr3_aa: CASSSRGRETVQYF

v_call: TRBV20-1
j_call: TRBJ2-3
clone_size: -
cdr3_aa: CSARVNGPGIGTDTQYF

v_call: TRBV4-1
j_call: TRBJ2-3
clone_size: few
cdr3_aa: CASSQTGPLLTDTQYF

v_call: TRBV29-1
j_call: TRBJ2-7
clone_size: few
cdr3_aa: CSVKASYEQYF

v_call: TRBV7-2
j_call: TRBJ2-1
clone_size: -
cdr3_aa: CASTHSELTYNEQFF

v_call: TRBV5-1
j_call: TRBJ2-7
clone_size: many
cdr3_aa: CASSRSGDYEQYF

v_call: TRBV14
j_call: TRBJ1-6
clone_size: -
cdr3_aa: CASSHRQGGNSPLHF

v_call: TRBV5-1
j_call: TRBJ2-1
clone_size: -
cdr3_aa: CASSLGRGPSNEQFF

v_call: TRBV28
j_call: TRBJ2-5
clone_size: few
cdr3_aa: CASTETSGRVYRETQYF

v_call: TRBV5-1
j_call: TRBJ2-3
clone_size: few
cdr3_aa: CASSLVPGTGATDTQYF

v_call: TRBV7-9
j_call: TRBJ1-5
clone_size: many
cdr3_aa: CASAPDREDQPQHF

v_call: TRBV12-3/TRBV12-4
j_call: TRBJ2-7
clone_size: many
cdr3_aa: CASSLAAGGQATYEQYF

v_call: TRBV12-3/TRBV12-4
j_call: TRBJ2-3
clone_size: few
cdr3_aa: CASSPWTGAKGNTQYF

v_call: TRBV5-1
j_call: TRBJ1-6
clone_size: few
cdr3_aa: CASSLGTGGSAYSPLHF

v_call: TRBV2
j_call: TRBJ2-3
clone_size: few
cdr3_aa: CASRRGMVTDTQYF

v_call: TRBV20-1
j_call: TRBJ1-5
clone_size: few
cdr3_aa: CSARRGKPNQPQHF

v_call: TRBV11-2
j_call: TRBJ2-2
clone_size: few
cdr3_aa: CASSLNGGELFF

v_call: TRBV7-3
j_call: TRBJ2-7
clone_size: few
cdr3_aa: CASSSASGTNAQYF

v_call: TRBV24-1
j_call: TRBJ2-2
clone_size: -
cdr3_aa: CATSDPRTGNTGELFF

v_call: TRBV12-3/TRBV12-4
j_call: TRBJ2-3
clone_size: few
cdr3_aa: CASILLGTSGSYTQYF

v_call: TRBV20-1
j_call: TRBJ1-2
clone_size: -
cdr3_aa: CSASPDGRNYGYTF

v_call: TRBV7-9
j_call: TRBJ2-1
clone_size: -
cdr3_aa: CASSPGLAKQFF

v_call: TRBV6-1
j_call: TRBJ1-3
clone_size: few
cdr3_aa: CASTLLMGMGNTIYF

v_call: TRBV7-2
j_call: TRBJ2-7
clone_size: -
cdr3_aa: CASSLEGGRSDEQYF

v_call: TRBV5-1
j_call: TRBJ2-7
clone_size: few
cdr3_aa: CASSLATGTGYAEQYF

v_call: TRBV3-1
j_call: TRBJ2-5
clone_size: -
cdr3_aa: CASRARIGGAAGQETQYF

v_call: TRBV7-3
j_call: TRBJ2-7
clone_size: -
cdr3_aa: CASSYDRGREQYF

v_call: TRBV7-9
j_call: TRBJ2-1
clone_size: few
cdr3_aa: CASIPRGFPSSYNEQFF

v_call: TRBV20-1
j_call: TRBJ1-5
clone_size: few
cdr3_aa: CSAREGQPNQPQHF

v_call: TRBV28
j_call: TRBJ2-7
clone_size: few
cdr3_aa: CASSLWGLSGDASSYEQYF

v_call: TRBV6-2/TRBV6-3
j_call: TRBJ1-2
clone_size: few
cdr3_aa: CASSRQGAQSYGYTF

v_call: TRBV12-3/TRBV12-4
j_call: TRBJ2-2
clone_size: many
cdr3_aa: CASSFNSRALTGELFF

v_call: TRBV14
j_call: TRBJ2-1
clone_size: few
cdr3_aa: CASCNNEQFF

v_call: TRBV20-1
j_call: TRBJ2-1
clone_size: few
cdr3_aa: CSARGHISYNEQFF

v_call: TRBV6-1
j_call: TRBJ2-5
clone_size: -
cdr3_aa: CASQWQGAQETQYF

v_call: TRBV7-2
j_call: TRBJ2-2
clone_size: -
cdr3_aa: CASSSGTGLYTGELFF

v_call: TRBV24-1
j_call: TRBJ2-1
clone_size: -
cdr3_aa: CATSDNTGVKGDEQFF